These 31 T cell receptor beta chains originate from one sample sequenced in a study of T cells after somatic rescue of genetic block. Only in-frame clones appear in the TCRdb table, and some are missing; sequencing was by immunoSEQ multiplex PCR. The sample consists of roughly 13,000 clones, 65% to 85% of them appearing once. The specimen sequenced was peripheral blood mononuclear cells (PBMCs). Receptors were obtained from a boy aged 5-17 years.

The table lists this clone with a few counts. The genes are TRBV6-6 and TRBJ1-5; 10 positions match TRBD1. This CDR3 has 16 residues. The V segment lost 5 bases and the J segment 4 bases; nucleotides outside the gene matches: 8. Germline V gene data show CDR1 as MNHNY and CDR2 as SVGAGI (reference sequence). This CDR3 is CASSTYRTGGNQPQHF. The CDR3 DNA reads TGTGCCAGCAGTACTTATCGGACAGGGGGTAATCAGCCCCAGCATTTT.

In nucleotides, the CDR3 is TGCGCCAGCAGCCCTTTTCGACAGAGTATGAACACTGAAGCTTTCTTT. It is translated as CASSPFRQSMNTEAFF. J is TRBJ1-1 and V is TRBV4-1, with D perhaps TRBD1 (5 bases). The length of the CDR3 is 16 residues. V was pared by 4 bases and J by 0 bases, with 15 bases between. Per germline, CDR1 MGHRA and CDR2 YSYEKL.

V is TRBV18 and J is TRBJ2-5, with D unresolved. V was cut by 3 bases and J by 2 bases, with 7 bases left in between. Germline CDR1 reads KGHSH; CDR2 reads LQKENI. This CDR3 is built from 13 residues. As DNA, the CDR3 is TGTGCCAGCTCACCCACCTTACAAGAGACCCAGTACTTC. Amino acid sequence: CASSPTLQETQYF.

The DNA for the CDR3 is TGTGCCAGCAGCCCCCGACTAGCGGGGGGCACAGATACGCAGTATTTT. Translated, it gives CASSPRLAGGTDTQYF. The genes are TRBV7-6 and TRBJ2-3; 12 nucleotides align to TRBD2. J gave up 1 base and V 5 bases, and 4 bases lay outside the gene matches. This CDR3 has 16 residues. CDR1 SGHVS and CDR2 FNYEAQ come from the germline V gene.

The chain couples TRBV10-1 to TRBJ2-3, with 10 bases that match TRBD2. The CDR3 contains 15 residues. J gave up 6 bases and V 3 bases, and 6 bases lay outside the gene matches. CDR1 is WNHNN, CDR2 SYGVQD, per germline (reference sequence). The CDR3 coding sequence is TGCGCCAGCAGTGAAAGCGGGAGGGCCCCTGATACGCAGTATTTT. It translates to CASSESGRAPDTQYF.

The gene calls are TRBV30 and TRBJ1-5; 9 nucleotides line up with TRBD1. The J segment lost 2 bases and the V segment lost 1 base, leaving 0 bases of the junction unmatched. The V gene's germline CDR1 is GTSNPN and CDR2 SVGIG (reference sequence). This CDR3 has 14 amino acids. Written as DNA, the CDR3 is TGTGCCTGGAGTGGGACAGGGGGCAATCAGCCCCAGCATTTT. This gives the protein CAWSGTGGNQPQHF.

V usage is TRBV7-9 and J usage is TRBJ2-1, with TRBD1 matching 9 bases. Germline V gene data show CDR1 as SEHNR and CDR2 as FQNEAQ (reference sequence). Trimming at V came to 6 bases and at J to 12 bases, leaving 15 bases not matched to a gene. The CDR3 runs 15 residues. CDR3 bases: TGTGCCAGCAGTTCTCCCGGGACAGGGAAGATTGGGCAGTTCTTC. This encodes CASSSPGTGKIGQFF.

This clone was seen more than once but under ten times. The genes are TRBV7-6 and TRBJ2-2, with 8 positions matching TRBD1. With V trimmed by 5 bases and J by 1 base, 3 bases remained unmatched. The CDR3 has 15 residues. Germline V gene lookup returns CDR1 SGHVS and CDR2 FNYEAQ. The chain's CDR3 is CASSPGTGNTGELFF. The CDR3 DNA reads TGTGCCAGCAGCCCCGGGACAGGGAACACCGGGGAGCTGTTTTTT.

The chain employs TRBV28 and TRBJ2-3; 11 bases map to TRBD2. Germline values: CDR1 MDHEN, CDR2 SYDVKM. V lost 3 bases and J lost 5; bases outside the gene matches: 10. The CDR3 spans 17 residues. CDR3 nucleotide sequence: TGTGCCAGCAGTTTCGGACTAGCGGGCCTTTGGGTAGATACGCAGTATTTT. Amino acids: CASSFGLAGLWVDTQYF. The variable domain in full, completed from reference TRBV28 and TRBJ2-3, reads DVKVTQSSRYLVKRTGEKVFLECVQDMDHENMFWYRQDPGLGLRLIYFSYDVKMKEKGDIPEGYSVSREKKERFSLILESASTNQTSMYLCASSFGLAGLWVDTQYFGPGTRLTVL.

The chain couples TRBV11-2 to TRBJ2-2, with D possibly TRBD2 on 6 matching bases. From germline, CDR1 is SGHAT and CDR2 FQNNGV. The CDR3 consists of 16 residues. The V end lost 5 bases, the J end lost 1 base, and 14 bases lay between the germline ends. The CDR3 loop is CASSLYGGENTGELFF. The CDR3 coding sequence is TGTGCCAGCAGCCTTTACGGAGGGGAGAACACCGGGGAGCTGTTTTTT.

The chain links TRBV6-5 to TRBJ2-2; possible D gene TRBD1, 5 bases. The V gene's germline CDR1 is MNHEY and CDR2 SVGAGI. The CDR3 totals 13 residues. Trimming removed 6 bases at V and 4 bases at J, with 9 bases between. CDR3 sequence: CASSRDLTGELFF. In DNA form, the CDR3 reads TGTGCCAGCAGCAGGGATCTCACCGGGGAGCTGTTTTTT.

The genes are TRBV7-3 and TRBJ2-7, with D possibly TRBD1 on 6 matching bases. The CDR3 contains 13 residues. Per the germline V gene, CDR1 is SGHTA and CDR2 is FQGTGA. The V end was cut by 5 bases, the J end by 5 bases, with 13 bases between. For the CDR3, the DNA is TGTGCCAGCAGCCTGACCAGGGGCCACGAGCAGTACTTC. The encoded protein is CASSLTRGHEQYF. Full variable domain (rest looked up from reference TRBV7-3 and TRBJ2-7): GAGVSQTPSNKVTEKGKYVELRCDPISGHTALYWYRQSLGQGPEFLIYFQGTGAADDSGLPNDRFFAVRPEGSVSTLKIQRTERGDSAVYLCASSLTRGHEQYFGPGTRLTVT.

This clone has a handful of counts. The CDR3 loop reads CASSRNQPQHF. CDR3 DNA: TGTGCCAGCAGCCGGAATCAGCCCCAGCATTTT. The genes are TRBV28 and TRBJ1-5; no firm D call. The CDR3 extends over 11 amino acids. V lost 6 bases and J 4 bases, leaving 4 bases between the germline ends. Germline CDR1 and CDR2: MDHEN and SYDVKM.

This clone has only a few counts. J is TRBJ1-1 and V is TRBV28, with D hard to call. The V end was cut by 3 bases, the J end by 0 bases, with 8 bases between. The CDR3 contains 14 residues. Germline values: CDR1 MDHEN, CDR2 SYDVKM. CDR3 coding DNA: TGTGCCAGCAGTTTCCGGACCCTGAACACTGAAGCTTTCTTT. This sequence encodes CASSFRTLNTEAFF.

V usage is TRBV5-5 and J usage is TRBJ2-7; D possibly matches TRBD1 or TRBD2 (5 bases each). Trimming took 0 bases from V and 6 from J, leaving 13 bases between them. This CDR3 region has 14 residues. CDR1 and CDR2 (germline): SGHKS, YYEKEE (reference sequence). Written as DNA, the CDR3 is TGTGCCAGCAGCTTGGGAGGGATGGGGCGCGAGCAGTACTTC. It translates to CASSLGGMGREQYF.

This clone was seen just once. The chain links TRBV9 to TRBJ2-6, with D tentatively TRBD2 (5 bases). Trimming left V 0 bases short and J 4 bases short, with 8 bases between. The germline V gene encodes CDR1 SGDLS and CDR2 YYNGEE. This CDR3 region has 15 residues. The chain's CDR3 is CASSVVPGGANVLTF. The CDR3 coding sequence is TGTGCCAGCAGCGTAGTCCCGGGGGGGGCCAACGTCCTGACTTTC. The full variable domain, completed using reference TRBV9 and TRBJ2-6, is DSGVTQTPKHLITATGQRVTLRCSPRSGDLSVYWYQQSLDQGLQFLIQYYNGEERAKGNILERFSAQQFPDLHSELNLSSLELGDSALYFCASSVVPGGANVLTFGAGSRLTVL.

The chain links TRBV9 to TRBJ2-7, with 7 nucleotides matching TRBD2. Germline V gene lookup returns CDR1 SGDLS and CDR2 YYNGEE. Trimming cost V 0 bases and J 2 bases; bases outside gene matches: 14. CDR3 length equals 18 residues. CDR3 coding DNA: TGTGCCAGCAGCGTAGGGGTGGGGATAGCGGGCCTCACCTACGAGCAGTACTTC. This sequence encodes CASSVGVGIAGLTYEQYF.

This clone was detected only once. The chain employs TRBV7-2 and TRBJ1-2; 10 bases align to TRBD1. This CDR3 region has 16 residues. Trimming cost V 1 base and J 4 bases; bases outside gene matches: 6. Per germline, CDR1 SGHTA and CDR2 FQGNSA. The CDR3 protein is CASSLGTGGTSYGYTF. CDR3 in DNA: TGTGCCAGCAGCTTAGGGACAGGGGGTACCAGCTATGGCTACACCTTC.

This chain uses TRBV18 with TRBJ1-6; D call uncertain. Trimming left V 2 bases short and J 4 bases short, with 12 bases between. This CDR3 is built from 16 residues. Germline V gene lookup returns CDR1 KGHSH and CDR2 LQKENI. The CDR3 coding sequence is TGTGCCAGCTCACCAGTTCGCCTCCCTTATAATTCACCCCTCCACTTT. It specifies CASSPVRLPYNSPLHF.

This clone was seen a handful of times. V gene TRBV5-1 combines with J gene TRBJ1-2; 9 positions agree with TRBD1. Germline loops: CDR1 SGHRS, CDR2 YFSETQ. This CDR3 spans 14 amino acids. V was clipped by 3 bases and J by 6 bases; unmatched bases: 6. The DNA of the CDR3 is TGCGCCAGCAGCTCGCTACAGGGGGCGGATGGCTACACCTTC. Translating it yields CASSSLQGADGYTF.

This sequence joins TRBV18 and TRBJ2-5; tentative D call: TRBD1 (6 bases). Germline CDR1 reads KGHSH; CDR2 reads LQKENI. Trimming left V 1 base short and J 1 base short, with 7 bases between. The CDR3 runs to 14 residues. The DNA of the CDR3 is TGTGCCAGCTCACCACGCAGGGGCCAAGAGACCCAGTACTTC. Translating it yields CASSPRRGQETQYF.

The chain couples TRBV2 to TRBJ2-1; a possible D gene is TRBD2 (6 bases). Trimming stripped 2 bases from V and 7 bases from J, with 15 bases between. Germline CDR1 is SNHLY and CDR2 is FYNNEI. This CDR3 is built from 15 residues. The CDR3 here is CASSEMSSVMNEQFF. CDR3 in DNA: TGTGCCAGCAGTGAAATGTCTAGCGTAATGAATGAGCAGTTCTTC.

The gene calls are TRBV19 and TRBJ2-2; D remains unclear. The germline V and J ends were trimmed by 10 bases and 3 bases, with 12 bases remaining between them. CDR1 is LNHDA, CDR2 SQIVND, per germline (reference sequence). This CDR3 is 13 amino acids long. CDR3 DNA sequence: TGTGCCACCAGCGTCGGTTACACCGGGGAGCTGTTTTTT. It yields the protein CATSVGYTGELFF. Filled out from reference TRBV19 and TRBJ2-2, the complete variable domain reads DGGITQSPKYLFRKEGQNVTLSCEQNLNHDAMYWYRQDPGQGLRLIYYSQIVNDFQKGDIAEGYSVSREKKESFPLTVTSAQKNPTAFYLCATSVGYTGELFFGEGSRLTVL.

V is TRBV5-8 and J is TRBJ2-7; maybe TRBD2 (6 bases). V was pared by 1 base and J by 4 bases, with 18 bases between. CDR3 size: 16 residues. Germline CDR1 reads SGHTS; CDR2 reads YDEGEE. The CDR3 here is CASSLSLGLEGYEQYF. For the CDR3, the DNA is TGTGCCAGCAGCTTGTCGTTGGGACTGGAAGGTTACGAGCAGTACTTC.

The chain couples TRBV18 to TRBJ2-7; D possibly uses TRBD1 or TRBD2 (5 bases each). The CDR3 runs to 14 residues. CDR1 KGHSH and CDR2 LQKENI come from the germline V gene. Trimming stripped 0 bases from V and 0 bases from J, with 6 bases between. The CDR3 here is CASSPPGVSYEQYF. For the CDR3, the DNA is TGTGCCAGCTCACCACCGGGGGTCTCCTACGAGCAGTACTTC.

The chain links TRBV18 to TRBJ2-1; no reliable D call. V shed 3 bases and J shed 8 bases, with 8 bases lying between them. The germline V gene encodes CDR1 KGHSH and CDR2 LQKENI. The CDR3 covers 12 residues. CDR3 nucleotides: TGTGCCAGCTCACCGGACGGCGATGAGCAGTTCTTC. It codes for CASSPDGDEQFF.

Comment on this clone: This clone may be a read error of a much larger clone one base away. This chain joins TRBV4-1 and TRBJ1-6, with D tentatively TRBD1 (5 bases). Germline CDR1 is MGHRA and CDR2 is YSYEKL. The CDR3 extends over 16 amino acids. Trimming removed 3 bases from V and 8 bases from J, with 17 bases in between. CDR3 DNA: TGCGCCAGCAGCCAGAGTATACCTGACAGTTATTCACCCCTCCACTTT. This encodes CASSQSIPDSYSPLHF.

The chain joins TRBV6-6 to TRBJ2-7, with no clear D. The V end lost 4 bases, the J end lost 0 bases, and 7 bases lay between the germline ends. Looked up from germline, CDR1 is MNHNY and CDR2 is SVGAGI (reference sequence). The length of the CDR3 is 13 residues. CDR3 DNA: TGTGCCAGCAGTTCCGTTCGCTCCTACGAGCAGTACTTC. This codes for CASSSVRSYEQYF.

The chain is built from TRBV9 and TRBJ2-1; the D gene is possibly TRBD1 (5 bases). V lost 0 bases, J lost 6 bases, and 10 bases lay in between. The CDR3 extends over 14 amino acids. CDR1 is SGDLS and CDR2 is YYNGEE in the germline V gene. In DNA form, the CDR3 reads TGTGCCAGCAGCGTAGGAGACAGCATCAATGAGCAGTTCTTC. Protein product: CASSVGDSINEQFF.

V gene TRBV10-3 combines with J gene TRBJ2-7; a possible D gene is TRBD1 (6 bases). Looked up from germline, CDR1 is ENHRY and CDR2 is SYGVKD. The CDR3 sequence is 14 residues long. Deletions cut 3 bases from V and 2 bases from J, with 11 bases between. CDR3 residues: CAISETGQTYEQYF. DNA of the CDR3: TGTGCCATCAGTGAAACGGGACAAACCTACGAGCAGTACTTC.

The chain couples TRBV7-9 to TRBJ2-7; 7 bases are shared with TRBD1. Germline V gene lookup returns CDR1 SEHNR and CDR2 FQNEAQ (reference sequence). After removal of 5 bases from V and 4 bases from J, the junction contained 11 bases not matched to a gene. This CDR3 comprises 15 residues. The chain's CDR3 is CASSTSFSRGYEQYF. CDR3 DNA: TGTGCCAGCAGCACATCCTTTAGCAGGGGGTACGAGCAGTACTTC. The full variable domain, in which reference TRBV7-9 and TRBJ2-7 provide the parts outside the CDR3, is DTGVSQNPRHKITKRGQNVTFRCDPISEHNRLYWYRQTLGQGPEFLTYFQNEAQLEKSRLLSDRFSAERPKGSFSTLEIQRTEQGDSAMYLCASSTSFSRGYEQYFGPGTRLTVT.